This TCR beta chain was captured in a study of T cell responses to AZD1222 COVID-19 vaccine. Findings and limits, study-wide: Sampling captured repertoires only after the peak T cell response. Unmutated variant regions reportedly attract nearly half of all spike-specific TCRs. Seropositive AZD1222 recipients at baseline numbered only five to seven. Donors were chiefly white British, with a greater number of females, and clonal diversity was perhaps underestimated.

The data were produced by immunoSEQ multiplex PCR, yet TCRdb's version contains in-frame clones alone and is incomplete. The sample has some 180,000 clones, 87% seen once. V was clipped by 9 bases and J by 7 bases, with 10 bases between them. Germline V lookup: CDR1 MNHEY, CDR2 SMNVEV (reference sequence). The CDR3 consists of 12 residues. Concerning this clone: As yet, its antigen is unknown.

The J gene is TRBJ1-6, the V gene TRBV27; possibly TRBD1 for D (5 bases). The receptor's source is an adult who received the AZD1222 COVID-19 vaccine. Sequenced here: peripheral blood, sampled 28 days after the second AZD1222 dose. The DNA of the CDR3 is TGTGCCAGTTCGGGGCGGAATTCACCCCTCCACTTT. This gives the protein CASSGRNSPLHF.